The 24 T cell receptor beta chains below all came from one sample that was sequenced in a study of blood T cell repertoires in COVID-19. Repertoires were generated with immunoSEQ multiplex PCR, while TCRdb's copy carries only in-frame clones and drops some. Among some 150,000 clones listed, roughly 80% were seen once. The sequenced material came from peripheral blood. The source of these receptors is a human donor with acute or convalescent COVID-19. The donor label of this sample is uncertain.

V gene TRBV5-6 combines with J gene TRBJ1-3; 7 bases agree with TRBD1. Germline V gene lookup returns CDR1 SGHDT and CDR2 YYEEEE. The J segment lost 3 bases and the V segment lost 4 bases, leaving 4 bases of the junction unmatched. CDR3 length equals 14 residues. The CDR3: CASSQGGLGNTIYF. CDR3 bases: TGTGCCAGCAGCCAGGGGGGTCTTGGAAACACCATATATTTT.

This clone was seen once. The chain links TRBV11-2 to TRBJ2-5; TRBD2 aligns across 7 bases. V trimming: 5 bases; J trimming: 4 bases; junction bases outside the gene matches: 7. Germline lookup yields CDR1 SGHAT and CDR2 FQNNGV. This CDR3 has 14 residues. CDR3 bases: TGTGCCAGCAGCACCATGGGAGGGCGAGAGACCCAGTACTTC. Translating it yields CASSTMGGRETQYF.

The V gene is TRBV7-9, the J gene TRBJ1-2; D unresolved. The germline V gene has CDR1 SEHNR and CDR2 FQNEAQ (reference sequence). V lost 2 bases and J 2 bases, leaving 9 bases between the germline ends. The CDR3 has 14 amino acids. CDR3 DNA sequence: TGTGCCAGCAGCTTAAAGGGAGTGAACTATGGCTACACCTTC. Translation gives CASSLKGVNYGYTF.

The rearrangement joins TRBV27 to TRBJ1-2, with 8 bases lining up with TRBD1. The junction had 4 bases not matched to a gene; V was cut back by 5 bases and J by 11 bases. The CDR3 spans 11 residues. Germline CDR1 and CDR2: MNHEY and SMNVEV (reference sequence). CDR3 sequence reads: CASSPRQGYTF. The DNA for the CDR3 is TGTGCCAGCAGTCCCCGACAGGGGTACACCTTC.

This clone is a singleton in its sample. A single base separates this from a much larger clone, so it may be a read error. This specimen includes other DNA sequences encoding the same CDR3. This rearrangement joins TRBV9 to TRBJ2-2, with 9 bases aligning to TRBD1. The V gene's germline CDR1 is SGDLS and CDR2 YYNGEE. CDR3 length equals 17 residues. CDR3 residues: CASSVGLGTGRTGELFF. The CDR3 coding sequence is TGTGCCAGCAGCGTAGGCTTGGGGACAGGGCGTACCGGAGAGCTGTTTTTT.

The chain combines TRBV4-1 with TRBJ2-7, with 10 nucleotides matching TRBD2. The CDR3 runs 17 residues. CDR1 is MGHRA and CDR2 is YSYEKL in the germline V gene. Unmatched junction bases numbered 13, after V lost 3 bases and J lost 5 bases. The CDR3: CASSHPGLAAWGHEQYF. DNA for the CDR3: TGCGCCAGCAGCCACCCAGGACTAGCGGCTTGGGGCCACGAGCAGTACTTC.

This chain uses TRBV2 with TRBJ1-5; 10 positions match TRBD1. V lost 6 bases, J lost 3 bases, and 5 bases stayed unmatched. The CDR3 length is 15 residues. Per the germline V gene, CDR1 is SNHLY and CDR2 is FYNNEI. CDR3 DNA sequence: TGTGCCAGCAGCCCGACAGGGGGCAACAATCAGCCCCAGCATTTT. Its translation: CASSPTGGNNQPQHF. Variable domain in full (rest from reference TRBV2 and TRBJ1-5): EPEVTQTPSHQVTQMGQEVILRCVPISNHLYFYWYRQILGQKVEFLVSFYNNEISEKSEIFDDQFSVERPDGSNFTLKIRSTKLEDSAMYFCASSPTGGNNQPQHFGDGTRLSIL.

This rearrangement joins TRBV19 to TRBJ2-1, with 7 bases matching TRBD1. Germline V lookup: CDR1 LNHDA, CDR2 SQIVND (reference sequence). The CDR3 is 15 amino acids. The V segment lost 5 bases and the J segment 9 bases; nucleotides outside the gene matches: 13. The DNA of the CDR3 is TGTGCCAGTAGTGTCCTTACAGTAGGGGGCGCTGAGCAGTTCTTC. Its protein product is CASSVLTVGGAEQFF. The full variable domain, rest sourced from reference TRBV19 and TRBJ2-1, is DGGITQSPKYLFRKEGQNVTLSCEQNLNHDAMYWYRQDPGQGLRLIYYSQIVNDFQKGDIAEGYSVSREKKESFPLTVTSAQKNPTAFYLCASSVLTVGGAEQFFGPGTRLTVL.

The CDR3, as DNA: TGTGCCAGTAGTATTGGAGAAGGCAGAGTGAACACTGAAGCTTTCTTT. Protein sequence: CASSIGEGRVNTEAFF. This sequence joins TRBV19 and TRBJ1-1; D gene uncertain. The CDR3 consists of 16 residues. Germline V CDR1 and CDR2: LNHDA, SQIVND (reference sequence). Trimming took off 3 bases at V and 0 bases at J, with 14 bases between the two ends.

The rearrangement joins TRBV2 to TRBJ2-3, with D maybe TRBD2 (7 bases). The CDR3 has 15 amino acids. V lost 7 bases to trimming and J lost 3 bases, with 17 bases between them. Germline loops: CDR1 SNHLY, CDR2 FYNNEI. This chain's CDR3 is CASIFTGRGTDTQYF. The CDR3 DNA is TGTGCCAGCATTTTTACAGGGAGGGGGACAGATACGCAGTATTTT.

This clone was observed at least ten times. The gene calls are TRBV2 and TRBJ1-1; a possible D gene is TRBD1 (6 bases). From germline, CDR1 is SNHLY and CDR2 FYNNEI. The CDR3 is made up of 12 amino acids. Trimming cost V 7 bases and J 3 bases, with 9 bases left between them. CDR3 DNA sequence: TGTGCCAGCAAAGGACAGTACACTGAAGCTTTCTTT. This sequence encodes CASKGQYTEAFF.

This clone was seen ten or more times. V and J are TRBV7-9 and TRBJ1-1, with D tentatively TRBD1 (5 bases). Germline V gene lookup returns CDR1 SEHNR and CDR2 FQNEAQ (reference sequence). Deletions cut 1 base from V and 4 bases from J, with 19 bases between. This CDR3 contains 17 residues. The CDR3 DNA sequence: TGTGCCAGCAGCTTAGGCGGGGGGAGACTCCTCGGCACTGAAGCTTTCTTT. This sequence encodes CASSLGGGRLLGTEAFF.

The rearrangement links TRBV2 to TRBJ1-5, with 8 bases that match TRBD1. The V and J ends lost 4 bases and 2 bases, in that order; junction bases with no gene match: 4. The germline V gene has CDR1 SNHLY and CDR2 FYNNEI. The CDR3 sequence is 15 residues long. The CDR3 reads CASSAGQGRNQPQHF. In nucleotides, the CDR3 is TGTGCCAGCAGTGCCGGACAGGGTCGCAATCAGCCCCAGCATTTT.

The rearrangement joins TRBV19 to TRBJ2-1; D is unresolved. The length of the CDR3 is 12 residues. Trimming pared 4 bases from V and 1 base from J, leaving 2 bases between. The germline V gene has CDR1 LNHDA and CDR2 SQIVND (reference sequence). The CDR3 region is CASSTSYNEQFF. The DNA of the CDR3 is TGTGCCAGTAGTACTTCCTACAATGAGCAGTTCTTC.

The chain recombines TRBV27 with TRBJ1-2, with D uncertain. CDR1 is MNHEY and CDR2 is SMNVEV in the germline V gene (reference sequence). The CDR3 spans 17 residues. V was trimmed by 4 bases and J by 2 bases, leaving 20 bases between them. Here the CDR3 DNA reads TGTGCCAGCAGTTCCATCGACGGGATGAGCACCAACTATGGCTACACCTTC. Translating it yields CASSSIDGMSTNYGYTF.

This chain joins TRBV5-5 and TRBJ1-1; maybe TRBD1 (5 bases). Germline V gene data show CDR1 as SGHKS and CDR2 as YYEKEE (reference sequence). This CDR3 region has 14 residues. Trimming took off 6 bases at V and 0 bases at J, with 12 bases between the two ends. The CDR3 nucleotides read TGTGCCAGCACTATATCGACAGTGAACACTGAAGCTTTCTTT. This codes for CASTISTVNTEAFF.

J is TRBJ2-3 and V is TRBV5-4; a possible D gene is TRBD1 (7 bases). Trimming removed 4 bases from V and 5 bases from J, with 17 bases in between. The CDR3 spans 15 residues. Germline V lookup: CDR1 SGHNT, CDR2 YYREEE (reference sequence). CDR3 sequence: CASSPVAGGGDTQYF. The CDR3 nucleotides are TGTGCCAGCAGCCCGGTGGCAGGGGGAGGAGATACGCAGTATTTT. The variable domain in full, with the rest retrieved from reference TRBV5-4 and TRBJ2-3, is ETGVTQSPTHLIKTRGQQVTLRCSSQSGHNTVSWYQQALGQGPQFIFQYYREEENGRGNFPPRFSGLQFPNYSSELNVNALELDDSALYLCASSPVAGGGDTQYFGPGTRLTVL.

The rearrangement links TRBV7-9 to TRBJ1-4; D is perhaps TRBD1 (6 bases). Per the germline V gene, CDR1 is SEHNR and CDR2 is FQNEAQ (reference sequence). V was shortened by 5 bases and J by 8 bases, with 12 bases between the two germline ends. The CDR3 is made up of 13 amino acids. The CDR3 protein is CASSPTGYEKLFF. CDR3 DNA: TGTGCCAGCAGCCCAACAGGGTACGAAAAACTGTTTTTT. Based on the CDR3 plus reference TRBV7-9 and TRBJ1-4, the full variable domain is DTGVSQNPRHKITKRGQNVTFRCDPISEHNRLYWYRQTLGQGPEFLTYFQNEAQLEKSRLLSDRFSAERPKGSFSTLEIQRTEQGDSAMYLCASSPTGYEKLFFGSGTQLSVL.

CDR3 residues: CASRLQSVTDTQYF. The CDR3 DNA reads as TGCGCCAGCCGCCTCCAGTCCGTCACAGATACGCAGTATTTT. The chain links TRBV5-1 to TRBJ2-3, with no clear D. The CDR3 has 14 amino acids. The germline gives CDR1 SGHRS, CDR2 YFSETQ. V lost 7 bases, J lost 2 bases, and 14 bases lay in between.

The chain uses TRBV9 and TRBJ1-1; D is ambiguous. Germline-derived CDR1 and CDR2 are SGDLS and YYNGEE. V was trimmed by 4 bases and J by 9 bases, leaving 19 bases between them. The CDR3 runs 14 residues. DNA of the CDR3: TGTGCCAGCAGCTCGCTGACCGACTATAGGAAAGCTTTCTTT. Residues: CASSSLTDYRKAFF.

This clone turned up a few times. The chain carries TRBV9 and TRBJ2-2; possible D gene TRBD2, 6 bases. Germline lookup yields CDR1 SGDLS and CDR2 YYNGEE. This CDR3 has 14 residues. Trimming cost V 8 bases and J 7 bases, with 18 bases left between them. CDR3 sequence: CASRPGLPGGELFF. DNA of the CDR3: TGTGCCAGTAGACCGGGACTTCCAGGCGGGGAGCTGTTTTTT.

The V and J genes are TRBV4-1 and TRBJ1-5; D call uncertain. Trimming stripped 1 base from V and 2 bases from J, with 6 bases between. There are 14 residues in the CDR3. Looked up from germline, CDR1 is MGHRA and CDR2 is YSYEKL. The CDR3 nucleotides are TGCGCCAGCAGCCAAGTCCGGGGCAATCAGCCCCAGCATTTT. It is translated as CASSQVRGNQPQHF.

In its sample, this clone was seen once. The chain recombines TRBV9 with TRBJ1-2, with 8 nucleotides matching TRBD1. Germline values: CDR1 SGDLS, CDR2 YYNGEE. There are 15 residues in the CDR3. Losses at the gene ends were 3 bases for V and 4 bases for J; bases not matched to a gene: 8. In DNA form, the CDR3 reads TGTGCCAGCAGCGCCCTCGGACAGGGAGGCTATGGCTACACCTTC. Translated: CASSALGQGGYGYTF.

V usage is TRBV15 and J usage is TRBJ2-1; tentative D call: TRBD2 (6 bases). V was clipped by 1 base and J by 7 bases, with 17 bases between them. The CDR3 is 16 residues long. Germline V CDR1 and CDR2: LNHNV, YYDKDF (reference sequence). DNA of the CDR3: TGTGCCACCAGCAGAGGACGGGGGACCCTAGAGAATGAGCAGTTCTTC. Translated: CATSRGRGTLENEQFF.